The sample holds a few counts of the clone carrying this T cell receptor beta chain. The antigen remains undetermined. With duration under 3 months, ophthalmopathy was active: Clinical Activity Score at least 3, NOSPECS at least 4. The sample is drawn from a study of T cells in Graves' hyperthyroidism and ophthalmopathy. Overall study context: Peripheral blood was obtained at initial diagnosis, preceding any treatment.

Regarding the study as a whole: Before onset, ophthalmopathy was predicted by the model a median approximately 6.5 months earlier. Blood samples included most of the expanded thyroid clonotypes exceeding 0.001.

Amplified TCR beta CDR3 regions derived from RNA transcripts. The TCR CDR3 first-round RT-PCR relied on the HTBI primer set. TCRdb redid the calling of the multiplex PCR reads with MiXCR, one entry per CDR3 protein. The table shows around 490,000 distinct CDR3 sequences, with nearly 20% occurring only once. Sequenced sample: blood. This sequence was found in a man aged 40-49 years with Graves' ophthalmopathy.

CDR3 region: CASITGTGGHGYTF. The CDR3 coding sequence is TGTGCCAGTATCACCGGGACAGGGGGCCATGGCTACACCTTC. The chain joins TRBV19 to TRBJ1-2, with 12 nucleotides matching TRBD1. V lost 7 bases, J lost 6 bases, and 6 bases stayed unmatched. The CDR3 consists of 14 residues. CDR1 LNHDA and CDR2 SQIVND come from the germline V gene (reference sequence). Full variable domain (outside the CDR3, taken from reference TRBV19 and TRBJ1-2): DGGITQSPKYLFRKEGQNVTLSCEQNLNHDAMYWYRQDPGQGLRLIYYSQIVNDFQKGDIAEGYSVSREKKESFPLTVTSAQKNPTAFYLCASITGTGGHGYTFGSGTRLTVV.